Following are 25 T cell receptor beta chains from one sample sequenced in a study of cytomegalovirus exposure and HLA in healthy donors. The PCR made use of 60 Vbeta and 13 Jbeta primers. The repertoire was sequenced with immunoSEQ multiplex PCR; TCRdb's copy has only in-frame clones and lacks some. The sample records more than 95,000 clones, around 69% being singletons. The material sequenced was PBMCs. These receptors originate from a man aged 50 to 59 in good health and CMV-seropositive.

The chain has TRBV15 and TRBJ2-6; the match to TRBD1 covers 8 bases. Trimming removed 0 bases from V and 2 bases from J; junction bases left unmatched: 9. Germline V gene sequence: CDR1 LNHNV, CDR2 YYDKDF (reference sequence). This CDR3 is 19 amino acids long. Written as DNA, the CDR3 is TGTGCCACCAGCAGAGATAAGGACAGGGTTGGACCTGGGGCCAACGTCCTGACTTTC. It yields the protein CATSRDKDRVGPGANVLTF.

The chain is built from TRBV11-3 and TRBJ1-3; D unresolved. The germline gives CDR1 SGHNT, CDR2 YENEEA. Trimming cost V 5 bases and J 4 bases, with 12 bases left between them. This CDR3 comprises 14 residues. The CDR3 here is CASSPRGIGNTIYF. In nucleotides, the CDR3 is TGTGCCAGCAGCCCCCGCGGGATCGGAAACACCATATATTTT.

This chain uses TRBV9 with TRBJ2-1, with 7 bases matching TRBD1. The CDR3 sequence is 15 residues long. Trimming took 0 bases from V and 6 from J; bases not matched to a gene: 6. Looked up from germline, CDR1 is SGDLS and CDR2 is YYNGEE. The CDR3 region is CASSVVDRRFNEQFF. In nucleotides, the CDR3 is TGTGCCAGCAGCGTAGTGGACAGGCGATTCAATGAGCAGTTCTTC.

This clone appeared a single time. The CDR3 is CASSLGGTGVREQYF. For the CDR3, the DNA is TGCGCCAGCAGCTTGGGCGGGACAGGGGTAAGGGAGCAGTACTTC. The gene calls are TRBV5-1 and TRBJ2-5, with 10 bases aligning to TRBD1. V lost 0 bases, J lost 11 bases, and 10 bases stayed unmatched. Germline V lookup: CDR1 SGHRS, CDR2 YFSETQ. This CDR3 spans 15 amino acids.

This sequence joins TRBV10-3 and TRBJ2-3; weak D call: TRBD2 (6 bases). Trimming took off 7 bases at V and 5 bases at J, with 13 bases between the two ends. The germline CDR1 and CDR2 sequences are ENHRY and SYGVKD. The CDR3 extends over 13 amino acids. The CDR3 DNA reads TGTGCCATCAAAGGTTCAGCGGGAGATACGCAGTATTTT. Its translation is CAIKGSAGDTQYF.

This chain uses TRBV4-2 with TRBJ2-7; tentatively, D is TRBD1 (6 bases). The CDR3 has 16 residues. Germline V CDR1 and CDR2: LGHNA, YNFKEQ. With 4 bases removed from V and 0 bases from J, the gap between germline ends came to 16 bases. Written as DNA, the CDR3 is TGTGCCAGCAGCCGCGAACAGGGCCCAAGCTCCTACGAGCAGTACTTC. It translates to CASSREQGPSSYEQYF.

The chain employs TRBV10-3 and TRBJ2-7, with D possibly TRBD2 on 6 matching bases. Germline lookup yields CDR1 ENHRY and CDR2 SYGVKD. Trimming removed 10 bases from V and 0 bases from J, with 19 bases in between. The CDR3 has 15 residues. The CDR3 DNA is TGTGCCAGCCGCATACAGCGACTAGACTCCTACGAGCAGTACTTC. Its translation is CASRIQRLDSYEQYF.

The genes are TRBV7-9 and TRBJ2-7, with a possible D match to TRBD1 (6 bases). The CDR3 spans 13 residues. Germline values: CDR1 SEHNR, CDR2 FQNEAQ (reference sequence). V was shortened by 5 bases and J by 0 bases, with 8 bases between the two germline ends. This CDR3 is CASSTGNSYEQYF. The CDR3 DNA reads TGTGCCAGCAGCACAGGGAACTCCTACGAGCAGTACTTC.

This chain connects TRBV4-3 to TRBJ2-3; the D gene is possibly TRBD2 (6 bases). Trimming removed 0 bases from V and 3 bases from J, with 16 bases in between. The CDR3 covers 17 residues. Per germline, CDR1 LGHNA and CDR2 YSLEER. CDR3 amino acids: CASSQDFSGGRTDTQYF. The CDR3, as DNA: TGCGCCAGCAGCCAAGATTTCTCCGGAGGGCGGACAGATACGCAGTATTTT.

CDR3 sequence reads: CASSLGGLHEQYF. In DNA, the CDR3 is TGTGCCAGCAGTTTGGGCGGGCTCCACGAGCAGTACTTC. The chain carries TRBV28 and TRBJ2-7; weak D call: TRBD2 (5 bases). Trimming left V 3 bases short and J 5 bases short, with 11 bases between. From germline, CDR1 is MDHEN and CDR2 SYDVKM. There are 13 residues in the CDR3.

The CDR3 is CASRLAGSYNEQFF. CDR3 nucleotides: TGTGCCAGTAGGCTAGCGGGGTCCTACAATGAGCAGTTCTTC. The rearrangement links TRBV19 to TRBJ2-1, with TRBD2 matching over 9 bases. Germline trimming cut 6 bases from V and 1 base from J; bases unmatched to any gene: 1. Germline CDR1 is LNHDA and CDR2 is SQIVND (reference sequence). There are 14 residues in the CDR3.

The table lists this clone with a few counts. The V call is TRBV6-4, the J call TRBJ1-2; perhaps TRBD1 as D (6 bases). This CDR3 spans 15 amino acids. Germline V gene sequence: CDR1 MRHNA, CDR2 SNTAGT. The V gene lost 5 bases and the J gene lost 2 bases, with 15 bases spanning the gap. The CDR3 is CASSPLGGLNYGYTF. CDR3 DNA: TGTGCCAGCAGTCCTCTGGGGGGGCTGAACTATGGCTACACCTTC.

This sequence joins TRBV10-3 and TRBJ1-5, with D possibly being TRBD1 (5 bases). The CDR3 is 16 residues long. CDR1 and CDR2 (germline): ENHRY, SYGVKD. Trimming took off 3 bases at V and 0 bases at J, with 12 bases between the two ends. The CDR3 nucleotides are TGTGCCATCAGTGAAACAGGACTATATAGCAATCAGCCCCAGCATTTT. It translates to CAISETGLYSNQPQHF.

This chain uses TRBV18 with TRBJ2-3, with a possible D match to TRBD1 (6 bases). Germline V gene sequence: CDR1 KGHSH, CDR2 LQKENI. V dropped 1 base and J dropped 1 base, with 12 bases sitting between them. CDR3 length: 16 amino acids. The CDR3 sequence: CASSPLGKGGTDTQYF. CDR3 sequence (DNA): TGTGCCAGCTCACCACTGGGGAAGGGGGGCACAGATACGCAGTATTTT. The full variable domain, rest sourced from reference TRBV18 and TRBJ2-3, is NAGVMQNPRHLVRRRGQEARLRCSPMKGHSHVYWYRQLPEEGLKFMVYLQKENIIDESGMPKERFSAEFPKEGPSILRIQQVVRGDSAAYFCASSPLGKGGTDTQYFGPGTRLTVL.

The chain combines TRBV11-2 with TRBJ2-7; TRBD2 agrees at 9 bases. Losses at the gene ends were 5 bases for V and 4 bases for J; bases not matched to a gene: 6. The length of the CDR3 is 14 residues. Germline V gene lookup returns CDR1 SGHAT and CDR2 FQNNGV. This CDR3 reads CASSLREGQYEQYF. Written as DNA, the CDR3 is TGTGCCAGCAGCCTGCGGGAGGGCCAGTACGAGCAGTACTTC.

This chain's CDR3 is CASSRAGAGGSYEQYF. In DNA form, the CDR3 reads TGTGCCAGCAGCCGCGCAGGGGCGGGAGGTTCCTACGAGCAGTACTTC. The chain is built from TRBV28 and TRBJ2-7, with 8 positions matching TRBD2. This CDR3 has 16 amino acids. CDR1 and CDR2 from the germline V gene are MDHEN and SYDVKM. With V trimmed by 6 bases and J by 1 base, 11 bases remained unmatched.

V gene TRBV19 combines with J gene TRBJ1-1; no definite D call. Looked up from germline, CDR1 is LNHDA and CDR2 is SQIVND (reference sequence). CDR3 length equals 14 residues. Trimming cost V 2 bases and J 3 bases, with 10 bases left between them. The CDR3 protein is CASSIRGWDTEAFF. The CDR3 nucleotides read TGTGCCAGTAGTATACGAGGCTGGGACACTGAAGCTTTCTTT.

In its sample, this clone was seen once. CDR3 nucleotide sequence: TGTGCCAGCAGCTTGGTGGACAGCTATGGCTACACCTTC. Amino acids: CASSLVDSYGYTF. This chain uses TRBV5-5 with TRBJ1-2, with D perhaps TRBD1 (6 bases). V lost 0 bases, J lost 4 bases, and 7 bases lay in between. This CDR3 region has 13 residues. Germline CDR1 and CDR2: SGHKS and YYEKEE (reference sequence).

J is TRBJ1-3 and V is TRBV19, with 7 positions matching TRBD1. With V trimmed by 7 bases and J by 8 bases, 11 bases remained unmatched. CDR1 LNHDA and CDR2 SQIVND come from the germline V gene (reference sequence). The length of the CDR3 is 14 residues. The CDR3 nucleotides read TGTGCCAGTAACAGGGGTTTACGTGGGGACACCATATATTTT. Encoded protein: CASNRGLRGDTIYF.

This chain uses TRBV29-1 with TRBJ1-2; 7 nucleotides line up with TRBD1. The CDR3 is made up of 12 amino acids. The V gene end was trimmed by 7 bases and the J gene end by 4 bases; junction bases not matched to a gene: 6. CDR1 is SQVTM, CDR2 ANQGSEA, per germline. Here the CDR3 reads CSARQGLYGYTF. CDR3 DNA: TGCAGCGCAAGACAGGGTCTCTATGGCTACACCTTC.

This sequence joins TRBV6-6 and TRBJ1-4, with 9 bases matching TRBD1. The V gene end was trimmed by 0 bases and the J gene end by 7 bases; junction bases not matched to a gene: 6. There are 16 residues in the CDR3. CDR1 and CDR2 (germline): MNHNY, SVGAGI (reference sequence). DNA for the CDR3: TGTGCCAGCAGTTACTCCCTGGACAGGGGAGGTGAAAAACTGTTTTTT. This translates into CASSYSLDRGGEKLFF.

This clone was recorded once. The chain has TRBV6-5 and TRBJ2-3; maybe TRBD1 (6 bases). Trimming cost V 0 bases and J 8 bases, with 6 bases left between them. Germline V gene lookup returns CDR1 MNHEY and CDR2 SVGAGI. This CDR3 region has 12 residues. CDR3 bases: TGTGCCAGCAGTTACTCACAGGGTACGCAGTATTTT. It yields the protein CASSYSQGTQYF.

V usage is TRBV19 and J usage is TRBJ2-3; 8 bases match TRBD2. The length of the CDR3 is 16 residues. Trimming removed 5 bases from V and 5 bases from J; junction bases left unmatched: 12. From germline, CDR1 is LNHDA and CDR2 SQIVND (reference sequence). CDR3 loop: CASSSSGGHTGDTQYF. The CDR3, as DNA: TGTGCCAGTAGTTCCAGCGGGGGTCACACAGGAGATACGCAGTATTTT.

V gene TRBV7-9 combines with J gene TRBJ2-5, with 13 bases identical to TRBD2. V gave up 5 bases and J gave up 1 base; unmatched junction bases: 7. The CDR3 covers 17 residues. Germline-derived CDR1 and CDR2 are SEHNR and FQNEAQ (reference sequence). The CDR3 region has the DNA TGTGCCAGCAGCCCGACTAGCGGGGGGCTCCTCCAAGAGACCCAGTACTTC. The encoded protein is CASSPTSGGLLQETQYF.

The chain couples TRBV9 to TRBJ2-1, with D possibly matching TRBD1 (7 bases). The CDR3 sequence is 15 residues long. The germline CDR1 and CDR2 sequences are SGDLS and YYNGEE. Trimming took 6 bases from V and 5 from J, leaving 18 bases between them. In nucleotides, the CDR3 is TGTGCCAGCAAACCCAGGGGGGACACAAACAATGAGCAGTTCTTC. Encoded protein: CASKPRGDTNNEQFF.